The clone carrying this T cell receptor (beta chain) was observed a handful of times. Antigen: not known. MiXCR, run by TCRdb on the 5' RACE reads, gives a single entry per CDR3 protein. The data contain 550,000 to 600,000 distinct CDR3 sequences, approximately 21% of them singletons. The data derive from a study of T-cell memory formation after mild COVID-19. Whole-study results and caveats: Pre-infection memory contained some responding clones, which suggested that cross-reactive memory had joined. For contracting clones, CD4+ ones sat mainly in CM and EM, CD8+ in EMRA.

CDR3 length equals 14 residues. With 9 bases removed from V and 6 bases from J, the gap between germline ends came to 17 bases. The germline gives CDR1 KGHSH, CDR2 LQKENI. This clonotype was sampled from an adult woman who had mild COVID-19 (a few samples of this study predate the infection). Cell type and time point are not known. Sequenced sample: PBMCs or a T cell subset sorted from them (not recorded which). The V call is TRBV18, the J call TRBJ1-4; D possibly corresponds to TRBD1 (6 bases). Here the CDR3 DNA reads TGTGCCAGTAGTGCAGGGGCTATTGATGAAAAACTGTTTTTT. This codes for CASSAGAIDEKLFF.